Here is one T cell receptor (beta chain) with its context. What it binds is unknown. The germline V gene has CDR1 MNHEY and CDR2 SVGAGI. The V and J ends lost 6 bases and 7 bases respectively, with 13 bases between them. The CDR3 spans 13 residues. These data come from a study of OX40 agonist ivuxolimab in advanced cancers. About the study: Dose-escalation subjects each had hepatocellular carcinoma, melanoma, renal cell or head and neck cancer. Three patients showed partial responses: one hepatocellular carcinoma and two cutaneous melanoma cases.

The data were produced by immunoSEQ multiplex PCR, yet TCRdb's version contains in-frame clones alone and is incomplete. The data hold tens of thousands of clones, with roughly 90% observed a single time. General study points: Antigen targets of the expanded peripheral T cells went undetermined.

The sequencing here drew on CD4+ or CD8+ T cells sorted from blood, taken in a trial of the OX40 agonist ivuxolimab. The gene calls are TRBV6-5 and TRBJ1-5; D is uncertain. This TCR was sampled from an adult with an advanced solid tumor such as melanoma, head and neck, liver or kidney cancer. CDR3 residues: CASRTTRNQPQHF. The CDR3 DNA reads as TGTGCCAGCAGAACTACAAGGAACCAGCCCCAGCATTTT.